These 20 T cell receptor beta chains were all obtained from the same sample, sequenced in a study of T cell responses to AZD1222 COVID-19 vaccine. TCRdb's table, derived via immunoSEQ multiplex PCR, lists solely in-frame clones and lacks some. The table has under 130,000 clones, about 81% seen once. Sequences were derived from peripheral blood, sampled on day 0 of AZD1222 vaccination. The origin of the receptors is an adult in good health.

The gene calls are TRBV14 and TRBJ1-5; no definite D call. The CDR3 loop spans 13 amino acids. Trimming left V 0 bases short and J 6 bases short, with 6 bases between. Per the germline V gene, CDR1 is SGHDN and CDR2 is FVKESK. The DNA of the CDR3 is TGTGCCAGCAGCCAAGATCTTGCTCAGCCCCAGCATTTT. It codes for CASSQDLAQPQHF.

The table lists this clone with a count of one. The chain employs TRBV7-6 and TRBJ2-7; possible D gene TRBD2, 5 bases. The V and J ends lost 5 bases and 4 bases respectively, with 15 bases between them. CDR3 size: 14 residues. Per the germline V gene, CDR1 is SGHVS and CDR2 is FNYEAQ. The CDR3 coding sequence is TGTGCCAGCAGCCCGGGAACAGATACTTACGAGCAGTACTTC. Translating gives CASSPGTDTYEQYF.

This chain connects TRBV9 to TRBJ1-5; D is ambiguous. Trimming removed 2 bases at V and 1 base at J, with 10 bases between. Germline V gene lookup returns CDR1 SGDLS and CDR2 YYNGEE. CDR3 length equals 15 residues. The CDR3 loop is CASSVNPESNQPQHF. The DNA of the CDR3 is TGTGCCAGCAGCGTGAACCCCGAGAGCAATCAGCCCCAGCATTTT.

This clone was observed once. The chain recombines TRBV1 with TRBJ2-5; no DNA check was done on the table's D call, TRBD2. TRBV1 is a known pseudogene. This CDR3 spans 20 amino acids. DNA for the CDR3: TGCACCAGCAGCCCACCCCGTACTAGCGGGGGGTCCCCCCTCCAAGAGACCCAGTACTTC. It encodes CTSSPPRTSGGSPLQETQYF.

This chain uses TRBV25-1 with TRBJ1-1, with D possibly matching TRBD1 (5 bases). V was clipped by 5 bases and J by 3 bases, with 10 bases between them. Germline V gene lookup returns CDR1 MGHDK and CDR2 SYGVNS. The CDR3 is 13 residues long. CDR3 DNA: TGTGCCAGCAGTAGGTTGGGGGACACTGAAGCTTTCTTT. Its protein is CASSRLGDTEAFF.

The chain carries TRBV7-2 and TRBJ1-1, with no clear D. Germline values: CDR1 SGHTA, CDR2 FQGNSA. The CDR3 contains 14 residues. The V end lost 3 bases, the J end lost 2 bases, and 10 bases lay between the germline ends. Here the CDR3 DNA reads TGTGCCAGCAGCTTCAGCGACACTAACACTGAAGCTTTCTTT. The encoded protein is CASSFSDTNTEAFF.

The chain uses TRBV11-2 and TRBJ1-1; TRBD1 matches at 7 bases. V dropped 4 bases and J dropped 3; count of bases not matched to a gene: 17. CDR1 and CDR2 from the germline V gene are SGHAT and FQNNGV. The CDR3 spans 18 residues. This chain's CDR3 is CASSSTRQGSSRHTEAFF. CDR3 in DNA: TGTGCCAGCAGCTCCACGCGACAGGGCAGTTCGAGGCACACTGAAGCTTTCTTT.

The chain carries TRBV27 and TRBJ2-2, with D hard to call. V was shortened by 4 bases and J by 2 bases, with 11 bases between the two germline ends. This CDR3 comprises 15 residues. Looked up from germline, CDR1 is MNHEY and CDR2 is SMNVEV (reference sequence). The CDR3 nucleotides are TGTGCCAGCAGTTATTTGCAGGCTAACACCGGGGAGCTGTTTTTT. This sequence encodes CASSYLQANTGELFF.

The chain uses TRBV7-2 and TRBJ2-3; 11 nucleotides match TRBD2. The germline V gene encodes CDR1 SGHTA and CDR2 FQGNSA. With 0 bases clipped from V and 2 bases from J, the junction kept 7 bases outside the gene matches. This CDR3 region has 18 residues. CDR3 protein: CASSLALAGGPPTDTQYF. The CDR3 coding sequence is TGTGCCAGCAGCTTAGCTCTAGCGGGGGGTCCCCCCACAGATACGCAGTATTTT.

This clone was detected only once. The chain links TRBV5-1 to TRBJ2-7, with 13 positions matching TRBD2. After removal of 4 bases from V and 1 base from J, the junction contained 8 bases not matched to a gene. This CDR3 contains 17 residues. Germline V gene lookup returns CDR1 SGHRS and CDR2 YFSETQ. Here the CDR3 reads CASSPPRLAGGSYEQYF. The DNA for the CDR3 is TGCGCCAGCAGCCCCCCTAGACTAGCGGGGGGATCCTACGAGCAGTACTTC. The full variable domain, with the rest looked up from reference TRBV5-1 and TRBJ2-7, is KAGVTQTPRYLIKTRGQQVTLSCSPISGHRSVSWYQQTPGQGLQFLFEYFSETQRNKGNFPGRFSGRQFSNSRSEMNVSTLELGDSALYLCASSPPRLAGGSYEQYFGPGTRLTVT.

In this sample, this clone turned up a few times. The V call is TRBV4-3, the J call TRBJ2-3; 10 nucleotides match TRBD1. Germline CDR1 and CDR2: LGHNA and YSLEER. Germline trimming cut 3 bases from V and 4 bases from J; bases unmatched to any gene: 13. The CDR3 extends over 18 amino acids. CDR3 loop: CASSQRGRGQGIPDTQYF. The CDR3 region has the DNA TGCGCCAGCAGCCAGAGGGGTAGGGGACAGGGGATTCCAGATACGCAGTATTTT.

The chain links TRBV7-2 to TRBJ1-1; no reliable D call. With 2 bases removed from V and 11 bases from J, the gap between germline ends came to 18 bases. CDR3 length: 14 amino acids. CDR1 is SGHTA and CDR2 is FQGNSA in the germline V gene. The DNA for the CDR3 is TGTGCCAGCAGCTTATCCCTCTCCCCAGTTATTGCTTTCTTT. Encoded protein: CASSLSLSPVIAFF.

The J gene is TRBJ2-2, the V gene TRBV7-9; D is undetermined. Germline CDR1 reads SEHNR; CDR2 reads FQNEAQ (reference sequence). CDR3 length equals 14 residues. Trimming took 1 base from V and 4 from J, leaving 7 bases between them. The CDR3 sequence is CASSLGGVTGELFF. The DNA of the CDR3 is TGTGCCAGCAGCTTAGGTGGGGTCACCGGGGAGCTGTTTTTT.

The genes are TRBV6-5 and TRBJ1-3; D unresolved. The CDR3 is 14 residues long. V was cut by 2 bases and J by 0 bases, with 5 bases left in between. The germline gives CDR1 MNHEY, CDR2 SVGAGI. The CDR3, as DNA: TGTGCCAGCAGTTACGATTTCTCTGGAAACACCATATATTTT. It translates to CASSYDFSGNTIYF.

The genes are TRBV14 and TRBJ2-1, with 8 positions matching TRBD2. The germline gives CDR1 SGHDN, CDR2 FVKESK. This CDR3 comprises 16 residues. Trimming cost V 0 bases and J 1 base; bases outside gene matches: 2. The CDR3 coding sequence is TGTGCCAGCAGCCAAGAGCTAGCGGGTTCCTACAATGAGCAGTTCTTC. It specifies CASSQELAGSYNEQFF.

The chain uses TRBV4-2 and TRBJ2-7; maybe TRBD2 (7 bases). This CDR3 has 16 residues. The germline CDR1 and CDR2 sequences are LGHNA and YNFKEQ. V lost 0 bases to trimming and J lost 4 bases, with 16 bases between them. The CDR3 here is CASSQDIGGGHYEQYF. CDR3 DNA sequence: TGTGCCAGCAGCCAAGATATCGGCGGGGGCCATTACGAGCAGTACTTC.

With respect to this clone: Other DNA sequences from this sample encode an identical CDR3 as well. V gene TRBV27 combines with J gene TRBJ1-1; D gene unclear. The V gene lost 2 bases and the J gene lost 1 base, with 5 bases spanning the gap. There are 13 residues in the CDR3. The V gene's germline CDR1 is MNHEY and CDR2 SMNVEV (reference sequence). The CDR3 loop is CASSLGKNTEAFF. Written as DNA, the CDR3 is TGTGCCAGCAGTTTAGGCAAGAACACTGAAGCTTTCTTT.

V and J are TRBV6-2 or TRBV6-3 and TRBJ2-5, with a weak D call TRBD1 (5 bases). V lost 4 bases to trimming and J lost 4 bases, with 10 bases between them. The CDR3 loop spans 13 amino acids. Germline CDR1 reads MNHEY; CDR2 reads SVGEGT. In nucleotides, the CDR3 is TGTGCCAGCAGTTTAGACAGCCCAGAGACCCAGTACTTC. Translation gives CASSLDSPETQYF.

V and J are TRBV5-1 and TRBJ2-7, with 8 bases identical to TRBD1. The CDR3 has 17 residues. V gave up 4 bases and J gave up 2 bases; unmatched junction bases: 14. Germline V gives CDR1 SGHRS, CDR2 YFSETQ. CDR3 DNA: TGCGCCAGCAGCCCAATAGAGTCACAGGGGGTCCCCTACGAGCAGTACTTC. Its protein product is CASSPIESQGVPYEQYF.

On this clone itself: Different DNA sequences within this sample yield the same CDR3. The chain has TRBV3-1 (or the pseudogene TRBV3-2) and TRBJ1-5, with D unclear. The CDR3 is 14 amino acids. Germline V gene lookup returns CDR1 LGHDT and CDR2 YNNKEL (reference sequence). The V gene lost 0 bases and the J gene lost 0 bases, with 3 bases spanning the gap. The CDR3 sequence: CASSQDHSNQPQHF. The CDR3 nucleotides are TGTGCCAGCAGCCAAGATCATAGCAATCAGCCCCAGCATTTT.